This T cell receptor (beta chain) was sequenced during a study of blood T cell repertoires in COVID-19. The germline gives CDR1 KGHSH, CDR2 LQKENI. V lost 5 bases to trimming and J lost 7 bases, with 12 bases between them. The CDR3 runs 13 residues. Clones were read by immunoSEQ multiplex PCR, and TCRdb kept only the in-frame ones, dropping some. Found here are approximately 480,000 clones, about nine tenths of them singletons; the top ten hold roughly 0.7%. The TCR originated in a woman aged 18 to 35 who had recovered from COVID-19. This chain connects TRBV18 to TRBJ2-1, with D possibly matching TRBD1 (6 bases). The source material was PBMCs or T cells enriched from blood (not recorded which). The CDR3 reads CASSSGQQNEQFF. The DNA for the CDR3 is TGTGCCAGCTCATCGGGACAACAAAATGAGCAGTTCTTC.